The 4 T cell receptor beta chains in this list originate from one sample, sequenced in a study of T cells in Graves' hyperthyroidism and ophthalmopathy. Amplified TCR beta CDR3 regions came from RNA transcripts. HTBI primers were used for first-round RT-PCR of the TCR CDR3. Using its own MiXCR run on the multiplex PCR reads, TCRdb lists one record per CDR3 protein. The sample shows under 350,000 distinct CDR3 sequences, approximately 15% of them seen only once. Sequenced material: blood. Receptors originate from a woman aged 40 to 50 with Graves' ophthalmopathy.

This rearrangement joins TRBV27 to TRBJ2-1; tentative D call: TRBD2 (6 bases). V lost 6 bases to trimming and J lost 3 bases, with 30 bases between them. The CDR3 loop spans 20 amino acids. Germline V gene lookup returns CDR1 MNHEY and CDR2 SMNVEV (reference sequence). The DNA for the CDR3 is TGTGCCAGCAGCAGCGATCCGGGACTTCTGAGGAGTAGGGGCTACAATGAGCAGTTCTTC. Its translation: CASSSDPGLLRSRGYNEQFF.

The V and J genes are TRBV24-1 and TRBJ1-1; no reliable D call. Trimming took 7 bases from V and 1 from J, leaving 6 bases between them. The CDR3 length is 12 residues. Looked up from germline, CDR1 is KGHDR and CDR2 is SFDVKD. CDR3 sequence reads: CATRGGNTEAFF. The CDR3 region has the DNA TGTGCCACCAGGGGAGGGAACACTGAAGCTTTCTTT.

This clonotype occurred many times. The gene calls are TRBV28 and TRBJ2-5; 9 nucleotides line up with TRBD1. The germline gives CDR1 MDHEN, CDR2 SYDVKM. CDR3 length equals 15 residues. Germline trimming cut 1 base from V and 2 bases from J; bases unmatched to any gene: 2. The CDR3 coding sequence is TGTGCCAGCAGTTTATATGGGACAGGGCAAGAGACCCAGTACTTC. Translating it yields CASSLYGTGQETQYF.

A few counts support this clonotype. The chain joins TRBV12-3 or TRBV12-4 to TRBJ1-2; TRBD1 is a possible D gene (5 bases). The ends were cut back, 5 bases at V and 0 bases at J, with 10 bases in the middle. The CDR3 totals 14 residues. The CDR3 protein is CASSGGTANYGYTF. The DNA for the CDR3 is TGTGCCAGCAGTGGGGGGACGGCTAACTATGGCTACACCTTC.